These 14 T cell receptor beta chains originate from one sample sequenced in a study of T cell responses to AZD1222 COVID-19 vaccine (dated by TCRdb to the early 2020s). Explained via the paper, the time point label denotes: about 28 days (+/-7) after the second vaccine dose. This specimen's treatment or condition label, interpreted: meningococcal conjugate vaccine given as trial control. Libraries were prepared through the immunoSEQ multiplex PCR assay. In TCRdb, the immuneACCESS table is reduced to in-frame sequences with V and J assigned. These tables do not hold every clone; where another copy was compared, an unresolved V gene accounts for under half, and the others remain unexplained. The sample contains 180,000 or so clones, around 93% of them found a single time. The ten largest clones capture around 1% of the sample. The material sequenced was peripheral blood, taken 28 days after the second dose of the MenACWY control vaccine. The receptors here all came from an adult who received the MenACWY meningococcal vaccine as a control.

The gene calls are TRBV12-5 and TRBJ2-3, with 8 bases that match TRBD2. CDR3 length equals 16 residues. Germline V gene data show CDR1 as LGHNT and CDR2 as FRNRAP. The ends lost 2 bases at V and 2 bases at J; junction bases unmatched: 6. CDR3 nucleotide sequence: TGTGCTAGTGGTTTGATGGCGGGGGGCTCCACAGATACGCAGTATTTT. As protein: CASGLMAGGSTDTQYF.

The chain joins TRBV6-1 to TRBJ2-7; TRBD2 might be the D (6 bases). V was cut by 2 bases and J by 3 bases, with 11 bases left in between. This CDR3 comprises 14 residues. Germline V CDR1 and CDR2: MNHNS, SASEGT. In nucleotides, the CDR3 is TGTGCCAGCAGTGAACTTGGAGGGAACTACGAGCAGTACTTC. Its translation is CASSELGGNYEQYF.

The chain links TRBV6-5 to TRBJ1-1; 7 bases fit TRBD1. V dropped 5 bases and J dropped 3; count of bases not matched to a gene: 9. There are 15 residues in the CDR3. The V gene's germline CDR1 is MNHEY and CDR2 SVGAGI. The DNA for the CDR3 is TGTGCCAGCAGTCCGCGACAGGGCGAATACACTGAAGCTTTCTTT. Translating it yields CASSPRQGEYTEAFF.

The chain has TRBV2 and TRBJ1-1; D is uncertain. The germline V and J ends were trimmed by 4 bases and 10 bases, with 13 bases remaining between them. CDR3 length equals 12 residues. The V gene's germline CDR1 is SNHLY and CDR2 FYNNEI. CDR3 loop: CASSVILTGAFF. CDR3 nucleotides: TGTGCCAGCAGTGTTATCCTTACGGGAGCTTTCTTT.

The chain uses TRBV11-2 and TRBJ1-3; maybe TRBD1 (5 bases). V was pared by 4 bases and J by 2 bases, with 12 bases between. The germline V gene encodes CDR1 SGHAT and CDR2 FQNNGV. The CDR3 has 15 residues. CDR3 sequence: CASSSEVGAGNTIYF. For the CDR3, the DNA is TGTGCCAGCAGCTCGGAGGTAGGGGCTGGAAACACCATATATTTT.

The chain uses TRBV7-2 and TRBJ2-7; a possible D gene is TRBD1 (6 bases). In germline, CDR1 is SGHTA, CDR2 FQGNSA. The CDR3 has 14 amino acids. V gave up 1 base and J gave up 7 bases, with 14 bases separating them. CDR3 in amino acids: CASSLGGTIGEQYF. Written as DNA, the CDR3 is TGTGCCAGCAGCTTAGGAGGGACAATCGGGGAGCAGTACTTC.

This clone was recorded many times. V usage is TRBV5-1 and J usage is TRBJ1-1; D is uncertain. With 1 base removed from V and 5 bases from J, the gap between germline ends came to 33 bases. Per the germline V gene, CDR1 is SGHRS and CDR2 is YFSETQ. The CDR3 contains 21 residues. In DNA form, the CDR3 reads TGCGCCAGCAGCTTGACGGCAGTGCCCAAATCGGCCCGCGGACCGGGTACTGAAGCTTTCTTT. It specifies CASSLTAVPKSARGPGTEAFF.

The rearrangement links TRBV30 to TRBJ1-2; tentative D call: TRBD1 (6 bases). Trimming pared 5 bases from V and 1 base from J, leaving 11 bases between. Germline CDR1 reads GTSNPN; CDR2 reads SVGIG (reference sequence). The CDR3 covers 13 residues. The CDR3 region is CAWAGQLNYGYTF. The CDR3 nucleotides are TGTGCCTGGGCTGGACAGCTTAACTATGGCTACACCTTC.

The chain carries TRBV7-2 and TRBJ1-1, with D perhaps TRBD1 (5 bases). Between the trimmed V and J ends, which lost 5 bases and 2 bases, there was a span of 12 bases. CDR1 and CDR2 (germline): SGHTA, FQGNSA. The CDR3 runs 14 residues. The CDR3 region has the DNA TGTGCCAGCAGCCCCGGACACTCAAACACTGAAGCTTTCTTT. Translating gives CASSPGHSNTEAFF.

The rearrangement uses TRBV6-6 and TRBJ1-1; D unclear. There are 11 residues in the CDR3. Trimming took off 8 bases at V and 7 bases at J, with 11 bases between the two ends. The V gene's germline CDR1 is MNHNY and CDR2 SVGAGI (reference sequence). The CDR3 nucleotides are TGTGCCAGCCGAACACCCAATGAAGCTTTCTTT. It specifies CASRTPNEAFF.

This chain connects TRBV18 to TRBJ2-2; TRBD1 matches at 9 bases. Trimming at V came to 3 bases and at J to 4 bases, leaving 3 bases not matched to a gene. Germline V lookup: CDR1 KGHSH, CDR2 LQKENI. The CDR3 sequence is 15 residues long. The CDR3 sequence is CASSPRTGATGELFF. CDR3 sequence (DNA): TGTGCCAGCTCACCCCGGACAGGGGCCACCGGGGAGCTGTTTTTT.

This chain connects TRBV10-3 to TRBJ1-2, with a weak D call TRBD1 (5 bases). Per the germline V gene, CDR1 is ENHRY and CDR2 is SYGVKD. V lost 5 bases to trimming and J lost 6 bases, with 16 bases between them. The CDR3 has 14 residues. CDR3 sequence: CAISFDSPGDGYTF. The DNA of the CDR3 is TGTGCCATCAGTTTCGACAGTCCCGGGGATGGCTACACCTTC.

The V call is TRBV5-4, the J call TRBJ1-2; 11 bases line up with TRBD1. V lost 4 bases and J lost 2; bases outside the gene matches: 4. In germline, CDR1 is SGHNT, CDR2 YYREEE (reference sequence). The CDR3 covers 15 residues. CDR3 coding DNA: TGTGCCAGCAGCCGGACAGGGGGCCCGAACTATGGCTACACCTTC. Translation: CASSRTGGPNYGYTF.

This clone was recorded only once. CDR3 region: CASSPNLSGATGANVLTF. The CDR3 DNA reads TGTGCCAGCAGCCCTAATCTCTCGGGGGCGACTGGGGCCAACGTCCTGACTTTC. The chain joins TRBV7-2 to TRBJ2-6; perhaps D is TRBD1 or TRBD2 (6 bases each). The CDR3 loop spans 18 amino acids. V was trimmed by 5 bases and J by 2 bases, leaving 19 bases between them. Germline V CDR1 and CDR2: SGHTA, FQGNSA.